This TCR beta chain was identified in a study of shared clonotypes between healthy human individuals. Some clones are missing from TCRdb's copy, which holds only in-frame ones; the method was immunoSEQ multiplex PCR. The repertoire holds around 480,000 clones, 60% to 80% seen once, with 12% in the top ten. V shed 6 bases and J 3 bases; nucleotides not matched to a gene: 6. CDR3 size: 14 residues. Germline CDR1 reads MNHNY; CDR2 reads SVGAGI (reference sequence). Sequenced material: PBMCs. The TCR originated in a middle-aged woman in good health. Some clones in this sample may be carry-over from other donors' samples. This chain uses TRBV6-6 with TRBJ2-3, with 7 bases fitting TRBD1. The CDR3 reads CASRRGLDTDTQYF. CDR3 coding DNA: TGTGCCAGCAGGAGGGGGCTTGATACAGATACGCAGTATTTT.